The 27 T cell receptor beta chains given below trace back to one sample, sequenced in a study of cytomegalovirus exposure and HLA in healthy donors. The PCR made use of 60 Vbeta and 13 Jbeta primers. Repertoires were generated with immunoSEQ multiplex PCR, while TCRdb's copy carries only in-frame clones and drops some. The table shows about 190,000 clones, with around 80% occurring only once. The sample consisted of PBMCs. The source is a woman in her late teens or twenties in good health and CMV-seronegative.

This clone was observed a handful of times. CDR3 amino acids: CAWSPSAIWEAFF. CDR3 DNA: TGTGCCTGGAGTCCATCAGCGATCTGGGAAGCTTTCTTT. The chain joins TRBV30 to TRBJ1-1; the D is unclear. The length of the CDR3 is 13 residues. V lost 2 bases, J lost 8 bases, and 15 bases lay in between. Per germline, CDR1 GTSNPN and CDR2 SVGIG (reference sequence).

This clone was recorded a few times. V usage is TRBV2 and J usage is TRBJ1-2; D remains unclear. Trimming stripped 1 base from V and 4 bases from J, with 10 bases between. Germline V gives CDR1 SNHLY, CDR2 FYNNEI. The CDR3 covers 14 residues. CDR3 protein: CASSEGEGIYGYTF. Here the CDR3 DNA reads TGTGCCAGCAGTGAAGGGGAGGGAATCTATGGCTACACCTTC. Full variable domain (remainder filled in from reference TRBV2 and TRBJ1-2): EPEVTQTPSHQVTQMGQEVILRCVPISNHLYFYWYRQILGQKVEFLVSFYNNEISEKSEIFDDQFSVERPDGSNFTLKIRSTKLEDSAMYFCASSEGEGIYGYTFGSGTRLTVV.

The chain uses TRBV5-1 and TRBJ2-1, with 9 nucleotides matching TRBD2. Germline CDR1 SGHRS, CDR2 YFSETQ. This CDR3 has 18 residues. The V segment lost 1 base and the J segment 0 bases; nucleotides outside the gene matches: 8. CDR3 region: CASSLPAGGASSYNEQFF. In nucleotides, the CDR3 is TGCGCCAGCAGCTTGCCAGCGGGAGGCGCAAGCTCCTACAATGAGCAGTTCTTC. The full variable domain, with the rest looked up from reference TRBV5-1 and TRBJ2-1, is KAGVTQTPRYLIKTRGQQVTLSCSPISGHRSVSWYQQTPGQGLQFLFEYFSETQRNKGNFPGRFSGRQFSNSRSEMNVSTLELGDSALYLCASSLPAGGASSYNEQFFGPGTRLTVL.

V gene TRBV27 combines with J gene TRBJ2-7; possible D gene TRBD1, 6 bases. Germline lookup yields CDR1 MNHEY and CDR2 SMNVEV (reference sequence). The length of the CDR3 is 14 residues. The V end was cut by 6 bases, the J end by 3 bases, with 15 bases between. CDR3 loop: CASRPRDKDYEQYF. CDR3 DNA: TGTGCCAGCAGGCCCCGGGACAAAGACTACGAGCAGTACTTC.

This chain connects TRBV7-9 to TRBJ1-1; D might be TRBD1 (5 bases). Germline loops: CDR1 SEHNR, CDR2 FQNEAQ (reference sequence). CDR3 length: 15 residues. V was trimmed by 0 bases and J by 4 bases, leaving 12 bases between them. CDR3 residues: CASSLASGGVTEAFF. Written as DNA, the CDR3 is TGTGCCAGCAGCTTAGCGTCAGGAGGGGTCACTGAAGCTTTCTTT.

CDR3 nucleotide sequence: TGTGCCAGCAGCCCTCTGAGCGGAGGGGAGACCCAGTACTTC. Residues: CASSPLSGGETQYF. The V gene is TRBV7-9, the J gene TRBJ2-5; TRBD2 is a possible D gene (6 bases). The CDR3 runs to 14 residues. Germline-derived CDR1 and CDR2 are SEHNR and FQNEAQ (reference sequence). V shed 5 bases and J shed 5 bases, with 15 bases lying between them.

The V gene is TRBV28, the J gene TRBJ2-5; TRBD1 aligns across 12 bases. Germline CDR1 reads MDHEN; CDR2 reads SYDVKM. The V and J ends lost 6 bases and 4 bases, in that order; junction bases with no gene match: 12. This CDR3 is built from 17 residues. The CDR3 protein is CASSSHLGDRGRETQYF. CDR3 DNA: TGTGCCAGCAGCTCTCACTTAGGGGACAGGGGGCGAGAGACCCAGTACTTC.

This clone showed up just a few times. The chain recombines TRBV10-2 with TRBJ1-4, with D possibly matching TRBD1 (5 bases). The CDR3 spans 14 residues. Germline V gene lookup returns CDR1 WSHSY and CDR2 SAAADI. Trimming shortened V by 6 bases and J by 5 bases, and 13 bases separated the two germline ends. CDR3 coding DNA: TGCGCCAGCAGGCAGACAGCCTCAAATGAAAAACTGTTTTTT. Translation gives CASRQTASNEKLFF.

The gene calls are TRBV27 and TRBJ2-3; tentative D call: TRBD2 (6 bases). V was pared by 7 bases and J by 2 bases, with 16 bases between. CDR1 and CDR2 from the germline V gene are MNHEY and SMNVEV (reference sequence). The CDR3 has 15 amino acids. DNA for the CDR3: TGTGCCAGCAAGGGTAGCGGATCACCCACAGATACGCAGTATTTT. Its translation: CASKGSGSPTDTQYF.

The V gene is TRBV18, the J gene TRBJ2-3, with TRBD2 identical over 11 bases. The trim removed 3 bases at V and 1 base at J, leaving 3 bases unmatched. CDR3 size: 16 residues. Germline CDR1 KGHSH, CDR2 LQKENI. The CDR3 DNA is TGTGCCAGCTCACCCTTTAGCGGGGGGGGCACAGATACGCAGTATTTT. This codes for CASSPFSGGGTDTQYF.

The chain is built from TRBV29-1 and TRBJ1-2, with D tentatively TRBD1 (5 bases). V lost 6 bases to trimming and J lost 0 bases, with 11 bases between them. CDR3 size: 13 residues. Looked up from germline, CDR1 is SQVTM and CDR2 is ANQGSEA. The CDR3 DNA reads TGCAGCGTAGATATACAGGCTAACTATGGCTACACCTTC. Amino acid sequence: CSVDIQANYGYTF.

This sequence joins TRBV18 and TRBJ2-7, with 8 positions matching TRBD2. The CDR3 runs to 14 residues. V shed 4 bases and J 6 bases; nucleotides not matched to a gene: 8. Germline values: CDR1 KGHSH, CDR2 LQKENI. The CDR3 bases are TGTGCCAGCTCACTAGCGGGGTCCCCCCTCGAGCAGTACGTC. Amino acid sequence: CASSLAGSPLEQYV.

A remark on this clone: The junction departs from germline at one end; a sequencing error may be responsible. V gene TRBV7-9 combines with J gene TRBJ2-7; D perhaps matches TRBD2 (5 bases). Germline-derived CDR1 and CDR2 are SEHNR and FQNEAQ (reference sequence). CDR3 length: 14 residues. The CDR3 nucleotides read TGTTCCAGCAGGTCGCCGGGAACGTTCTACGAGCAGTACTTC. Translated: CSSRSPGTFYEQYF.

In its sample, this clone was seen once. The chain combines TRBV25-1 with TRBJ1-2; D gene uncertain. V was clipped by 5 bases and J by 7 bases, with 11 bases between them. Germline V gives CDR1 MGHDK, CDR2 SYGVNS. CDR3 length equals 12 residues. CDR3 nucleotides: TGTGCCAGCAGTCCCGGGGTGGGTGGCTACACCTTC. It translates to CASSPGVGGYTF.

The V call is TRBV18, the J call TRBJ2-7; TRBD1 matches at 8 bases. CDR3 length: 14 amino acids. The trim removed 3 bases at V and 4 bases at J, leaving 5 bases unmatched. Germline V CDR1 and CDR2: KGHSH, LQKENI. For the CDR3, the DNA is TGTGCCAGCTCACCCCAGGGGGCTGGATACGAGCAGTACGTC. This sequence encodes CASSPQGAGYEQYV.

This chain connects TRBV5-6 to TRBJ2-1; D ambiguous. Germline assignment: CDR1 SGHDT and CDR2 YYEEEE. This CDR3 spans 13 amino acids. The ends were cut back, 4 bases at V and 5 bases at J, with 10 bases in the middle. The CDR3 sequence is CASSPLRNNEQFF. CDR3 nucleotide sequence: TGTGCCAGCAGCCCGCTACGTAACAATGAGCAGTTCTTC.

The V and J genes are TRBV19 and TRBJ2-5, with TRBD1 as a possible D gene (6 bases). Per the germline V gene, CDR1 is LNHDA and CDR2 is SQIVND (reference sequence). CDR3 length equals 13 residues. The V end was cut by 4 bases, the J end by 7 bases, with 13 bases between. The CDR3 spells CASSNGQYGTQYF. As DNA, the CDR3 is TGTGCCAGTAGTAACGGACAGTACGGGACCCAGTACTTC.

This chain links TRBV27 with TRBJ1-4; 8 nucleotides match TRBD1. Per the germline V gene, CDR1 is MNHEY and CDR2 is SMNVEV (reference sequence). The CDR3 sequence is 14 residues long. V was clipped by 8 bases and J by 4 bases; unmatched bases: 6. CDR3 amino acids: CASGQDRDNEKLFF. In nucleotides, the CDR3 is TGTGCCAGCGGGCAGGACAGGGATAATGAAAAACTGTTTTTT.

This clone turned up a few times. The chain employs TRBV4-3 and TRBJ2-7, with 7 bases fitting TRBD1. This CDR3 has 17 residues. Per the germline V gene, CDR1 is LGHNA and CDR2 is YSLEER. V shed 0 bases, J shed 2 bases, and the junction held 10 bases outside the gene matches. The CDR3 protein is CASSQDLKGQPAYEQYV. The CDR3 region has the DNA TGCGCCAGCAGCCAAGATTTGAAGGGACAGCCCGCCTACGAGCAGTACGTC.

The chain uses TRBV6-1 and TRBJ2-7; the D gene is possibly TRBD2 (7 bases). The CDR3 length is 15 residues. Trimming cost V 1 base and J 5 bases, with 15 bases left between them. Germline loops: CDR1 MNHNS, CDR2 SASEGT. CDR3 bases: TGTGCCAGCAGTGAAGAGGGCGGGGGCAGAGACGAGCAGTACGTC. It encodes CASSEEGGGRDEQYV.

The genes are TRBV30 and TRBJ2-7; 8 nucleotides agree with TRBD1. Losses at the gene ends were 5 bases for V and 2 bases for J; bases not matched to a gene: 2. The CDR3 covers 12 residues. Germline V gene lookup returns CDR1 GTSNPN and CDR2 SVGIG (reference sequence). The CDR3 nucleotides read TGTGCCTGGGACAGGGGCACCTACGAGCAGTACTTC. The encoded protein is CAWDRGTYEQYF.

This clone has more than one count but fewer than ten. This chain links TRBV6-5 with TRBJ1-2; the match to TRBD1 covers 9 bases. The V and J ends lost 2 bases and 2 bases, in that order; junction bases with no gene match: 0. The germline V gene has CDR1 MNHEY and CDR2 SVGAGI. The CDR3 extends over 14 amino acids. The CDR3 protein is CASSYTGGNYGYTF. The DNA for the CDR3 is TGTGCCAGCAGTTACACAGGGGGCAACTATGGCTACACCTTC.

The chain carries TRBV4-3 and TRBJ2-7; D is unclear. CDR1 LGHNA and CDR2 YSLEER come from the germline V gene. CDR3 length equals 15 residues. The V end lost 0 bases, the J end lost 2 bases, and 11 bases lay between the germline ends. CDR3 coding DNA: TGCGCCAGCAGCCAAGAGGTGGAGCCAACCTACGAGCAGTACTTC. Translated: CASSQEVEPTYEQYF.

The chain uses TRBV5-4 and TRBJ1-4; the D gene is possibly TRBD1 (6 bases). CDR3 length: 15 amino acids. Trimming removed 2 bases from V and 3 bases from J, with 11 bases in between. From germline, CDR1 is SGHNT and CDR2 YYREEE (reference sequence). CDR3 DNA: TGTGCCAGCAGCTTCGGGGGGGCCGCTAATGAAAAACTGTTTTTT. This gives the protein CASSFGGAANEKLFF.

In its sample, this clone was seen once. The V call is TRBV6-6, the J call TRBJ2-5, with TRBD1 identical over 9 bases. With 4 bases clipped from V and 4 bases from J, the junction kept 7 bases outside the gene matches. From germline, CDR1 is MNHNY and CDR2 SVGAGI (reference sequence). The CDR3 covers 15 residues. CDR3 sequence reads: CASSWGQGRTETQYF. The CDR3 bases are TGTGCCAGCAGTTGGGGACAGGGTAGAACAGAGACCCAGTACTTC.

V usage is TRBV12-5 and J usage is TRBJ2-5, with 9 bases fitting TRBD2. Germline lookup yields CDR1 LGHNT and CDR2 FRNRAP. CDR3 size: 16 residues. V gave up 1 base and J gave up 5 bases; unmatched junction bases: 8. The CDR3 region has the DNA TGTGCTAGTGGTTTGGGACTAGCGGCCCCTCCGGAGACCCAGTACTTC. Protein product: CASGLGLAAPPETQYF.

The CDR3 DNA reads TGCGCCAGCAGCTTGGTTCCGGGAGAGTCCTACGAGCAGTACTTC. Translating it yields CASSLVPGESYEQYF. This chain uses TRBV5-1 with TRBJ2-7; possibly TRBD2 for D (6 bases). The length of the CDR3 is 15 residues. Trimming cost V 0 bases and J 1 base, with 11 bases left between them. CDR1 is SGHRS, CDR2 YFSETQ, per germline.